This TCR beta chain derives from a study of cytomegalovirus exposure and HLA in healthy donors. Study observations and caveats: Looking again later, the authors saw that most CMV-associated TCR beta chains seemed HLA-restricted. Common viral pathogens seemed to be connected with several of the most significant clusters, according to a later analysis. In a later analysis, a missense DCLRE1C variant was linked to TCR beta V- and J-gene trimming.

V shed 3 bases, J shed 8 bases, and the junction held 6 bases outside the gene matches. The germline CDR1 and CDR2 sequences are MNHEY and SMNVEV (reference sequence). The CDR3 is 16 amino acids. Note on this clone: The target antigen is unknown.

PCR amplification relied on 60 Vbeta primers (plus 13 Jbeta primers). Method: immunoSEQ multiplex PCR; TCRdb's copy keeps in-frame clones and lacks some. The sample lists some 140,000 clones, 75% to 80% occurring once. Sequencing input: PBMCs. This receptor was obtained from a man in his thirties or forties in good health and CMV-seronegative. This chain joins TRBV27 and TRBJ2-1; 14 bases are shared with TRBD2. Here the CDR3 DNA reads TGTGCCAGCAGTTTTGTCGGGACTAGCGGGAGTTATGAGCAGTTCTTC. It specifies CASSFVGTSGSYEQFF.